This TCR beta chain originates from a study of shared clonotypes between healthy human individuals. In the study overall: Each donor had three CD4 naive, three CD4 memory, two CD8 naive and one CD8 memory plate.

Profiled with immunoSEQ multiplex PCR; TCRdb holds only in-frame clones, not every one. There are 400,000 or so clones in the sample; approximately 96% occur only once, and approximately 0.3% lies in the top ten. V lost 8 bases to trimming and J lost 2 bases; unmatched junction nucleotides: 12. The germline CDR1 and CDR2 sequences are SEHNR and FQNEAQ (reference sequence). This CDR3 region has 16 residues. This receptor was obtained from a man under 40 in good health. The V gene is TRBV7-9, the J gene TRBJ2-3, with TRBD1 identical over 8 bases. Sequencing was carried out using memory CD8+ T cells sorted from blood. Sample subset: CD45RO+ cells pooled with CCR7-negative TemRA cells. The DNA for the CDR3 is TGTGCCAGCGGCCGCGGACAGGGCCGGGTCACAGATACGCAGTATTTT. It codes for CASGRGQGRVTDTQYF.